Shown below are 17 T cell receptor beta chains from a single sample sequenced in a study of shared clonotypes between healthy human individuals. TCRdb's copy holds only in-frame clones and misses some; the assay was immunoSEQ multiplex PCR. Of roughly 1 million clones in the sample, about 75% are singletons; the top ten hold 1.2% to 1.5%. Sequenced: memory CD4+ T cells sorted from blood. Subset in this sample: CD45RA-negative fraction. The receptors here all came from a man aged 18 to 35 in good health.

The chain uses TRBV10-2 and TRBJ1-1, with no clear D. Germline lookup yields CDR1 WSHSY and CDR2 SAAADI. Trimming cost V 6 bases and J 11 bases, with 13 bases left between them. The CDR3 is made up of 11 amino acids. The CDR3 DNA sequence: TGCGCCAGCAGCTCGGGCCCGGGGGCTTTCTTT. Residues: CASSSGPGAFF.

DNA for the CDR3: TGTGCCAGCAGGACCCCCGGGACGGGGATCGGAAAACTGTTTTTT. It translates to CASRTPGTGIGKLFF. This chain links TRBV28 with TRBJ1-4, with a possible D match to TRBD1 (5 bases). The germline gives CDR1 MDHEN, CDR2 SYDVKM. The length of the CDR3 is 15 residues. V lost 6 bases and J lost 10, with 21 bases in between. Based on the CDR3 plus reference TRBV28 and TRBJ1-4, the full variable domain is DVKVTQSSRYLVKRTGEKVFLECVQDMDHENMFWYRQDPGLGLRLIYFSYDVKMKEKGDIPEGYSVSREKKERFSLILESASTNQTSMYLCASRTPGTGIGKLFFGSGTQLSVL.

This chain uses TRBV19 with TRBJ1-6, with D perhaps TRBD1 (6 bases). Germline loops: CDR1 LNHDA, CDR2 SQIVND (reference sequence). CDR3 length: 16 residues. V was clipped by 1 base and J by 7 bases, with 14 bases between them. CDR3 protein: CASSIVQGGTNSPLHF. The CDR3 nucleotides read TGTGCCAGTAGTATAGTTCAAGGGGGGACGAATTCACCCCTCCACTTT.

The CDR3 here is CASSYRGEWETQYF. The CDR3 nucleotides are TGTGCCAGCAGCTACAGGGGAGAGTGGGAGACCCAGTACTTC. The chain joins TRBV9 to TRBJ2-5; 7 nucleotides line up with TRBD1. The CDR3 runs to 14 residues. Trimming cost V 4 bases and J 5 bases; bases outside gene matches: 8. CDR1 is SGDLS and CDR2 is YYNGEE in the germline V gene.

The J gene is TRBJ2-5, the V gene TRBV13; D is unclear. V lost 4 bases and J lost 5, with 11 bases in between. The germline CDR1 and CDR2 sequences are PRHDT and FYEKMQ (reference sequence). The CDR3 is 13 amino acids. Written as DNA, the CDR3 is TGTGCCAGCAGCTCCGATGGAAGGGAGACCCAGTACTTC. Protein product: CASSSDGRETQYF.

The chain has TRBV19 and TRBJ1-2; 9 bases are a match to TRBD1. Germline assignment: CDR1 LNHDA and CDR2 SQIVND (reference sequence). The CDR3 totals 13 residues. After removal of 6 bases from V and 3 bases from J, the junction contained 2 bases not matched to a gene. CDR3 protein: CASRRTGDYGYTF. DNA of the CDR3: TGTGCCAGTAGAAGGACAGGGGACTATGGCTACACCTTC. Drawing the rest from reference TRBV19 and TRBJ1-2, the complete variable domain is DGGITQSPKYLFRKEGQNVTLSCEQNLNHDAMYWYRQDPGQGLRLIYYSQIVNDFQKGDIAEGYSVSREKKESFPLTVTSAQKNPTAFYLCASRRTGDYGYTFGSGTRLTVV.

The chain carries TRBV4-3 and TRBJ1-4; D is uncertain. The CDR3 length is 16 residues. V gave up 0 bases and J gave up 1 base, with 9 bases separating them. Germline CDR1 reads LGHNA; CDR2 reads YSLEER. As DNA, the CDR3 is TGCGCCAGCAGCCAAGAGGCAAGCAGAACTAATGAAAAACTGTTTTTT. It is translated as CASSQEASRTNEKLFF.

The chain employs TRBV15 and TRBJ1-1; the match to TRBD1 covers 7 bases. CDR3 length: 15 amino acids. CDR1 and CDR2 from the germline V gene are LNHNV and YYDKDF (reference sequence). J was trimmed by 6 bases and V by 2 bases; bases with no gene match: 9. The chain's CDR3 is CATSRPTGRGSEAFF. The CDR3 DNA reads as TGTGCCACCAGCAGACCGACAGGGAGGGGTTCTGAAGCTTTCTTT.

The CDR3 sequence is CASSHSRGLGYGYTF. Written as DNA, the CDR3 is TGTGCCAGCAGCCACTCCAGGGGGCTCGGCTATGGCTACACCTTC. The chain joins TRBV5-6 to TRBJ1-2; 8 positions match TRBD1. CDR3 length equals 15 residues. The ends lost 4 bases at V and 4 bases at J; junction bases unmatched: 9. Germline loops: CDR1 SGHDT, CDR2 YYEEEE.

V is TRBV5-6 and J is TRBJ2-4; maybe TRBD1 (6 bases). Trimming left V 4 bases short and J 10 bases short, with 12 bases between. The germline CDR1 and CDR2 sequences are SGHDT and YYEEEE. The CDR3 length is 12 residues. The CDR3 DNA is TGTGCCAGCAGCACCCGACAGGCGATTCAGTACTTC. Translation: CASSTRQAIQYF.

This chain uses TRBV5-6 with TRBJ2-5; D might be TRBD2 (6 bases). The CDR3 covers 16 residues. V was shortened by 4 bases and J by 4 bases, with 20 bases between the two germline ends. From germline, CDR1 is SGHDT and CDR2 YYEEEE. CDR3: CASSPGLRELVETQYF. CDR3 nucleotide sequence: TGTGCCAGCAGCCCCGGACTGCGGGAATTAGTAGAGACCCAGTACTTC.

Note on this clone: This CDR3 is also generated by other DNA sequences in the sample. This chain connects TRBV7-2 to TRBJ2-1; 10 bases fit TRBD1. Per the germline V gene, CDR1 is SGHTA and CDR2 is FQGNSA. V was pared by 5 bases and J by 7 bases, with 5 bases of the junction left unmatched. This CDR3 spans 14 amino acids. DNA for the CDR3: TGTGCCAGCAGCCCCGGACAGGGGGGAAATGAGCAGTTCTTC. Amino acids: CASSPGQGGNEQFF.

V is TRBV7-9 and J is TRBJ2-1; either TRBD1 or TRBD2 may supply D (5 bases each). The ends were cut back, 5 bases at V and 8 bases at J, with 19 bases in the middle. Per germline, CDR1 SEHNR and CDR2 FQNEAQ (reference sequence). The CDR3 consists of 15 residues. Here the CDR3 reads CASSPNPGTGDEQFF. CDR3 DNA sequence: TGTGCCAGCAGCCCCAATCCCGGGACCGGCGATGAGCAGTTCTTC.

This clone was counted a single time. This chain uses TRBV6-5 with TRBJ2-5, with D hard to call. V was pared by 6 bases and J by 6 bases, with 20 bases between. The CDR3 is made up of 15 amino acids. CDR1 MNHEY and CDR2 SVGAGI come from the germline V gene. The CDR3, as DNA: TGTGCCAGCAGCCAAGCAGGTCCGCGCCCCCAGACCCAGTACTTC. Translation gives CASSQAGPRPQTQYF.

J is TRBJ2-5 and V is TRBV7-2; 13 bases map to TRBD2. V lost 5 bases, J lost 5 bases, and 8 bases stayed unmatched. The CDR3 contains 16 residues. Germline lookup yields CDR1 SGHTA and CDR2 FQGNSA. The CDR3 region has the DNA TGTGCCAGCAGCCCTCGGACTAGCGGGAGTTGGGAGACCCAGTACTTC. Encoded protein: CASSPRTSGSWETQYF.

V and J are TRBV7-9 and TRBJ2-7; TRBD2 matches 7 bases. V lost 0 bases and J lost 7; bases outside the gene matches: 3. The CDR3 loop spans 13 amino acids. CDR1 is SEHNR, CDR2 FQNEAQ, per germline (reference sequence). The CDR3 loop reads CASSLARGSEQYF. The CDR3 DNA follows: TGTGCCAGCAGCTTAGCGCGGGGGTCAGAGCAGTACTTC.

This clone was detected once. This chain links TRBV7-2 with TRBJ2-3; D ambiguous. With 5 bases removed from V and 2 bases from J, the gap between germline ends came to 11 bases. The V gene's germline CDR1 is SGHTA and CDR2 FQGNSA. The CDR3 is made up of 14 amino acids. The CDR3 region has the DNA TGTGCCAGCAGCCCGGGTAGTTTCACAGATACGCAGTATTTT. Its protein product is CASSPGSFTDTQYF.